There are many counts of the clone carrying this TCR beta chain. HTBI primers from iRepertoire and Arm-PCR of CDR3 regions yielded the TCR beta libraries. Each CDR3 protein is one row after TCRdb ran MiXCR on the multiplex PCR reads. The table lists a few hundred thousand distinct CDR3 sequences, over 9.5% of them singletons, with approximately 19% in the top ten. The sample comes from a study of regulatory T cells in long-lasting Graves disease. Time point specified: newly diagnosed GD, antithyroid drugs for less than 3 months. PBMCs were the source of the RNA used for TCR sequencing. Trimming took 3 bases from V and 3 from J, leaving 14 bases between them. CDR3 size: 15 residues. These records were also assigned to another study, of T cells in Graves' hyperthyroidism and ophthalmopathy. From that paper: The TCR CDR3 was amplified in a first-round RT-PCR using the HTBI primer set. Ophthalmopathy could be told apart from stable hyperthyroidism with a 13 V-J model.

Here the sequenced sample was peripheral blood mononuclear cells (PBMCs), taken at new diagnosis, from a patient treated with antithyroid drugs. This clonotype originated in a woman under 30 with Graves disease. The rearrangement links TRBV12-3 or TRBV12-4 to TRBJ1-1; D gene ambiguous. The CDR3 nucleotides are TGTGCCAGCAGTTTTAAGTGGGGAAAGTACACTGAAGCTTTCTTT. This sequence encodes CASSFKWGKYTEAFF.